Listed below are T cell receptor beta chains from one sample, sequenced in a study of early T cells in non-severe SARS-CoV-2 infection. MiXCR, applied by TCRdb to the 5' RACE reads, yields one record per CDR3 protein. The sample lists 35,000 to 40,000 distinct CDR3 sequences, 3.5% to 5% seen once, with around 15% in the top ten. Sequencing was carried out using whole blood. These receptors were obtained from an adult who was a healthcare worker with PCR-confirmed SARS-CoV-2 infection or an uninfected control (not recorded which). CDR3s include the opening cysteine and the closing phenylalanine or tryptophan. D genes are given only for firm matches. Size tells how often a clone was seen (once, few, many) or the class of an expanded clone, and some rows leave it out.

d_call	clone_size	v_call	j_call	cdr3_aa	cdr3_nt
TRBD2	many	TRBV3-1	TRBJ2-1	CASSHGLAGGSYNEQFF	TGTGCCAGCAGCCACGGGCTAGCGGGGGGCTCCTACAATGAGCAGTTCTTC
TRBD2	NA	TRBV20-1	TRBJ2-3	CSARKRGAYTDTQYF	TGCAGTGCCCGTAAGCGGGGGGCGTACACAGATACGCAGTATTTT
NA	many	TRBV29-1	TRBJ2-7	CSVPRGSDGREQYF	TGCAGCGTCCCTAGGGGCAGCGACGGTCGCGAGCAGTACTTC
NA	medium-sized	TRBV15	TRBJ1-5	CATSREQGGNQPQHF	TGTGCCACCAGCAGAGAACAGGGAGGCAATCAGCCCCAGCATTTT
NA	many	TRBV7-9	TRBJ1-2	CASSTVIANYGYTF	TGTGCCAGCAGTACCGTTATTGCTAACTATGGCTACACCTTC
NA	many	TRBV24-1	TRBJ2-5	CATPPSGQRETQYF	TGTGCCACTCCCCCCTCCGGGCAGCGGGAGACCCAGTACTTC
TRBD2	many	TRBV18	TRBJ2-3	CASSSTSGGATDTQYF	TGTGCCAGCTCATCGACTAGCGGGGGGGCAACAGATACGCAGTATTTT
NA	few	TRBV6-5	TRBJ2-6	CASSYSGVSSGANVLTF	TGTGCCAGCAGTTACTCGGGGGTTAGCTCTGGGGCCAACGTCCTGACTTTC
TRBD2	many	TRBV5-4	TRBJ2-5	CASSLPLAGAQTQYF	TGTGCCAGCAGCTTGCCCCTAGCGGGGGCTCAGACCCAGTACTTC
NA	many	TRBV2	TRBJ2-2	CASSEGRSSIGELFF	TGTGCCAGCAGTGAAGGCAGGAGTTCCATCGGGGAGCTGTTTTTT
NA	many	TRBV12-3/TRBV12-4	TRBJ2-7	CASSLMAGGQSYEQYF	TGTGCCAGCAGTTTAATGGCCGGGGGGCAATCCTACGAGCAGTACTTC
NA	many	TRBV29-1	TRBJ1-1	CSARVWNTEAFF	TGCAGCGCCAGGGTTTGGAACACTGAAGCTTTCTTT
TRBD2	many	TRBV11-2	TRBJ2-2	CASSSERGEAGELFF	TGTGCCAGCAGCTCCGAGCGGGGGGAGGCCGGGGAGCTGTTTTTT
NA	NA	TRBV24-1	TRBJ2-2	CATSDPGQNTGELFF	TGTGCCACCAGTGATCCGGGACAGAACACCGGGGAGCTGTTTTTT
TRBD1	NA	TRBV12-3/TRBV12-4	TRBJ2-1	CASRIQGVLYNEQFF	TGTGCCAGCAGGATTCAGGGGGTCCTGTACAATGAGCAGTTCTTC
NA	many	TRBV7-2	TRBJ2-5	CASSFNPRGETQYF	TGTGCCAGCAGCTTCAATCCGCGGGGAGAGACCCAGTACTTC
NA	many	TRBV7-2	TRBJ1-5	CASSATERGSRQPQHF	TGTGCCAGCAGCGCAACGGAAAGGGGGTCCCGGCAGCCCCAGCATTTT
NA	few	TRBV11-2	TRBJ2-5	CASGGRYQETQYF	TGTGCCAGCGGCGGACGGTACCAAGAGACCCAGTACTTC
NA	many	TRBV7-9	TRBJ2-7	CASSPGLGQGEQYF	TGTGCCAGCAGCCCGGGACTGGGGCAGGGGGAGCAGTACTTC
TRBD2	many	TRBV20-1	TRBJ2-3	CSARDSGGAGDTQYF	TGCAGTGCTAGAGATAGCGGGGGGGCGGGAGATACGCAGTATTTT
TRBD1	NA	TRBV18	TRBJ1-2	CASSPEGTGGSYGYTF	TGTGCCAGCTCGCCCGAAGGGACAGGGGGGAGTTATGGCTACACCTTC
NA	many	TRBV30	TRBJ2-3	CAWSSPNRDPTDTQYF	TGTGCCTGGAGTTCGCCGAACAGGGACCCCACAGATACGCAGTATTTT
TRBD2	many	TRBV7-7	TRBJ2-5	CASSLDGLAGETQYF	TGTGCCAGCAGCTTAGATGGACTAGCGGGGGAGACCCAGTACTTC
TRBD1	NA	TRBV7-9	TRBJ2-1	CASSLYKLGQGSDNEQFF	TGTGCCAGCAGCTTATACAAATTGGGACAGGGGAGCGACAATGAGCAGTTCTTC
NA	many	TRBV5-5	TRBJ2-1	CASSLRWADRNEQFF	TGTGCCAGCTCCCTGCGTTGGGCAGACCGCAATGAGCAGTTCTTC
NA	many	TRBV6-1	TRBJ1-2	CASSNLGDYGYTF	TGTGCCAGCAGTAATCTGGGGGATTATGGCTACACCTTC